The 3 T cell receptor beta chains presented below share a single source sample, sequenced in a study of cytomegalovirus exposure and HLA in healthy donors. PCR amplification relied on 60 Vbeta primers (plus 13 Jbeta primers). Generated by immunoSEQ multiplex PCR, the TCRdb table keeps only in-frame clones and is missing some. This sample has 250,000 to 350,000 clones, with about nine tenths found just once. Specimen: PBMCs. These receptors originate from a man between 40 and 49 years old in good health and CMV-seropositive.

This chain connects TRBV6-5 to TRBJ1-2; 10 bases align to TRBD1. CDR1 and CDR2 (germline): MNHEY, SVGAGI. The CDR3 is 14 amino acids. Trimming removed 5 bases from V and 4 bases from J; junction bases left unmatched: 4. CDR3 DNA: TGTGCCAGCAGTGGGGGACAGGGGCTCTATGGCTACACCTTC. Translation: CASSGGQGLYGYTF.

The J gene is TRBJ2-1, the V gene TRBV29-1; 8 bases map to TRBD1. The germline V gene encodes CDR1 SQVTM and CDR2 ANQGSEA. The ends lost 4 bases at V and 3 bases at J; junction bases unmatched: 5. The CDR3 contains 14 residues. CDR3 loop: CSVVGTGGYNEQFF. CDR3 in DNA: TGCAGCGTTGTTGGGACAGGTGGCTACAATGAGCAGTTCTTC.

The genes are TRBV7-8 and TRBJ1-6; perhaps TRBD1 as D (6 bases). Germline V gives CDR1 SGHVS, CDR2 FQNEAQ. This CDR3 comprises 14 residues. V lost 5 bases and J 8 bases, leaving 13 bases between the germline ends. The CDR3 DNA sequence: TGTGCCAGCAGCGCACGGACAGACCATTCACCCCTCCACTTT. It yields the protein CASSARTDHSPLHF. The full variable domain, with the rest looked up from reference TRBV7-8 and TRBJ1-6, is GAGVSQSPRYKVAKRGQDVALRCDPISGHVSLFWYQQALGQGPEFLTYFQNEAQLDKSGLPSDRFFAERPEGSVSTLKIQRTQQEDSAVYLCASSARTDHSPLHFGNGTRLTVT.